The T cell receptor beta chain under discussion was sequenced for a study of graft-versus-host responses after intestinal transplantation. Study-level background: Every one of the recipients received anti-thymocyte globulin induction and afterwards took tacrolimus and steroids for three to four years.

Germline V lookup: CDR1 MNHEY, CDR2 SMNVEV (reference sequence). Trimming pared 10 bases from V and 4 bases from J, leaving 17 bases between. This CDR3 spans 14 amino acids. Sequencing used immunoSEQ multiplex PCR; TCRdb keeps in-frame clones, though not all of them. This table has tens of thousands of clones, 90% appearing once. As concerns this clone: Its antigen is currently unknown.

The input for sequencing was unstimulated CD8+ T cells sorted from spleen or lymph node cells, taken before transplant. This clonotype was obtained from a human donor who was the organ donor for an intestinal transplant. This chain joins TRBV27 and TRBJ2-1, with D perhaps TRBD1 (5 bases). CDR3 sequence (DNA): TGTGCCATCCCCTCGCGCGGACAATACAATGAGCAGTTCTTC. Translation: CAIPSRGQYNEQFF.